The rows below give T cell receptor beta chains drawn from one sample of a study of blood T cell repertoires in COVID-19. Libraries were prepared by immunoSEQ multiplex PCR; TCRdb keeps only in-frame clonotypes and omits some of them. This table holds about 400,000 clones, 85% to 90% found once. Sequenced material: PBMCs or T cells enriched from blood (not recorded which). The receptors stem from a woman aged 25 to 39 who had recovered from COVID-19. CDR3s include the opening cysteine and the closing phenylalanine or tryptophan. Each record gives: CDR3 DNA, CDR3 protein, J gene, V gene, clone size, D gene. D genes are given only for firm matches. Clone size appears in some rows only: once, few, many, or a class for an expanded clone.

TGCAGCGTTGCGGGAGGGCCGGAGACCCAGTACTTC CSVAGGPETQYF TRBJ2-5 TRBV29-1 - TRBD2
TGCGCCAGCAGCCCCGCAGGGGGCCTCGACCTCCAGCCCCAGCATTTT CASSPAGGLDLQPQHF TRBJ1-5 TRBV4-1 - TRBD1
TGTGCCAGAGAACCGGGACACGCTGGAAACACCATATATTTT CAREPGHAGNTIYF TRBJ1-3 TRBV30 - -
TGTGCCAGCAATCTACAGGGTAATGAAAACATTCAGTACTTC CASNLQGNENIQYF TRBJ2-4 TRBV2 few -
TGCGCCAGCAGACCAAGGACAGGGAGGGAAGAGACCCAGTACTTC CASRPRTGREETQYF TRBJ2-5 TRBV10-1 - -
TGTGCCAGCAGTTTATCTTCAGGGCCGGGTGTGACTGAAGCTTTCTTT CASSLSSGPGVTEAFF TRBJ1-1 TRBV27 - -
TGTGCCAGCAGTCTGGGACAGGGCTCCTACGAGCAGTACTTC CASSLGQGSYEQYF TRBJ2-7 TRBV27 once TRBD1
TGTGCCAGCAGCTTAAGCCTAGCGGACTACGAGCAGTACTTC CASSLSLADYEQYF TRBJ2-7 TRBV7-9 - TRBD2
TGTGCCAGCAGTGAAGGAGGAGGTGACACCGGGGAGCTGTTTTTT CASSEGGGDTGELFF TRBJ2-2 TRBV6-4 - -
TGTGCCAGCTCACCTAGGGAGGTCGGCTACACCTTC CASSPREVGYTF TRBJ1-2 TRBV18 - -
TGTGCCTGGGACCTGACGGGGAACTATGGCTACACCTTC CAWDLTGNYGYTF TRBJ1-2 TRBV30 - -
TGTGCCAGCAGCTTTGGTGTAGCGGGGGGGCGGGAGACCCAGTACTTC CASSFGVAGGRETQYF TRBJ2-5 TRBV7-2 - TRBD2
TGCAGCGCTTTGACAGGGATGAGCAATCAGCCCCAGCATTTT CSALTGMSNQPQHF TRBJ1-5 TRBV29-1 - TRBD1
TGTGCCAGCAGCCATTCCCAGGGGCTAATTAACGAGCAGTACTTC CASSHSQGLINEQYF TRBJ2-7 TRBV4-2 - -
TGTGCCACCAGTGATCCGGTACGGCAGGGGGATCCACACACATTCAACTACGAGCAGTACTTC CATSDPVRQGDPHTFNYEQYF TRBJ2-7 TRBV24-1 - TRBD1
TGTGCCAGCAGCGTAGGTACAGTCAATCAGCCCCAGCATTTT CASSVGTVNQPQHF TRBJ1-5 TRBV9 - -
TGTGCCAGCAGCGCCGGACCCGGGACTAGCGTGTTAAGCTCCTACGAGCAGTACTTC CASSAGPGTSVLSSYEQYF TRBJ2-7 TRBV9 - TRBD2
TGTGCCAGCAGCCAAGACTTAGGGGGCGATGGGGTGAACACTGAAGCTTTCTTT CASSQDLGGDGVNTEAFF TRBJ1-1 TRBV3-1/TRBV3-2 - TRBD1
TGTGCCAGCAGCTCTCGACAGGGGGCCGGCGAGCAGTACTTC CASSSRQGAGEQYF TRBJ2-7 TRBV5-4 - TRBD1
TGTGCCAGCAGTGGTGGAGGAGTAAGTTACATTCAGTACTTC CASSGGGVSYIQYF TRBJ2-4 TRBV2 - -
TGTGCCAGCAGCTTAGGGAGGGGTTCACCCCTCCACTTT CASSLGRGSPLHF TRBJ1-6 TRBV11-2 - -
TGCGCCAGCAGCCAAGTAGGGGCACAGGAGCAGTACTTC CASSQVGAQEQYF TRBJ2-7 TRBV4-1 - -
TGTGCCAGTAGAGGGACAGGGGTTACCGGGGAGCTGTTTTTT CASRGTGVTGELFF TRBJ2-2 TRBV19 - TRBD1
TGTGCCAGCTCCAAGGGCAGGGTAGGTCAGCCCCAGCATTTT CASSKGRVGQPQHF TRBJ1-5 TRBV6-5 - -
TGTGCCAGCAGCCCCGGCGGGGCTGGGGCCAACGTCCTGACTTTC CASSPGGAGANVLTF TRBJ2-6 TRBV5-5 once -
TGTGCCAGCAGCTCTTTAGCGGGAGGTACTTACGAGCAGTACTTC CASSSLAGGTYEQYF TRBJ2-7 TRBV7-6 - TRBD2
TGTGCCAGTAGTATGGACAGGGATCAGCCCCAGCATTTT CASSMDRDQPQHF TRBJ1-5 TRBV19 - TRBD1
TGTGCCAGCAGTTCGCAGGGGGGTGGTTACAATGAGCAGTTCTTC CASSSQGGGYNEQFF TRBJ2-1 TRBV27 - -
TGTGCCAGCTCCGCGAACCCGACAGGGGCGTATGGCTACACCTTC CASSANPTGAYGYTF TRBJ1-2 TRBV18 once TRBD1
TGTGCCAGCAGCTTTAGGGGGAACACTGAAGCTTTCTTT CASSFRGNTEAFF TRBJ1-1 TRBV11-3 once -
TGTGCCAGCAGCTTAGTGGGACAGGTTAGCTACGAGCAGTACTTC CASSLVGQVSYEQYF TRBJ2-7 TRBV7-9 - TRBD1
TGTGCCAGCAGCTCCAGGGACAGCGGGAACACTGAAGCTTTCTTT CASSSRDSGNTEAFF TRBJ1-1 TRBV7-9 once TRBD1
TGTGCCAGCAGTTCTGTGGGGGCTCGTTACTTC CASSSVGARYF TRBJ2-5 TRBV12-3/TRBV12-4 - -